This T cell receptor beta chain was identified in a study of blood T cells in healthy people across ages. Study-level results: Higher diversity, along with more naive CD4+ cells, distinguished long-lived donors from aged donors. Among T cells, TCR beta diversity per million cells dropped roughly linearly as age rose.

Through a sample-barcoded 5' primer and a J-beta primer mix, a second PCR was run for roughly 6 to 11 cycles. TCRdb analysed the 5' RACE reads with MiXCR anew, one entry per CDR3 protein. The table lists around 1,600,000 distinct CDR3 sequences, 35% to 45% of them singletons. Turning to this clonotype: Its antigen is unknown.

The V end was cut by 8 bases, the J end by 5 bases, with 12 bases between. The V gene's germline CDR1 is MNHEY and CDR2 SMNVEV (reference sequence). CDR3 length: 12 residues. Sequenced input: blood. This chain links TRBV27 with TRBJ2-5, with a tentative D call TRBD1 (6 bases). This receptor was obtained from a woman aged 18-35 years in good health. As DNA, the CDR3 is TGTGCCAGCGGGGGCCCTTGGGAGACCCAGTACTTC. This gives the protein CASGGPWETQYF.